This TCR beta chain was sequenced during a study of beta chain features in type 1 diabetes. There are a few counts of this clone. As yet, its antigen is unknown. CDR3 length: 14 amino acids. Trimming took off 10 bases at V and 1 base at J, with 13 bases between the two ends. Germline V CDR1 and CDR2: LNHDA, SQIVND (reference sequence). Reverse transcription of all isolated RNA meant that expressed TCRB transcripts were sequenced. Clones were sequenced by immunoSEQ multiplex PCR, and TCRdb holds only the in-frame ones, with some missing. Here the sample spans fewer than 400,000 clones, over 7% being singletons. Findings of the study overall: When Type 1 diabetes patients were examined, their TCRB CDR3s proved moderately but significantly shorter in all four CD4+ subsets. Reads derived from cDNA could over-represent cells showing high TCR expression.

V gene TRBV19 combines with J gene TRBJ2-2, with unresolved D. This sequence originates from a man aged 25-45 years with type 1 diabetes. Sequenced: central memory CD4+ T cells from blood. This chain's CDR3 is CATKMAENTGELFF. Written as DNA, the CDR3 is TGTGCCACCAAAATGGCGGAGAACACCGGGGAGCTGTTTTTT.